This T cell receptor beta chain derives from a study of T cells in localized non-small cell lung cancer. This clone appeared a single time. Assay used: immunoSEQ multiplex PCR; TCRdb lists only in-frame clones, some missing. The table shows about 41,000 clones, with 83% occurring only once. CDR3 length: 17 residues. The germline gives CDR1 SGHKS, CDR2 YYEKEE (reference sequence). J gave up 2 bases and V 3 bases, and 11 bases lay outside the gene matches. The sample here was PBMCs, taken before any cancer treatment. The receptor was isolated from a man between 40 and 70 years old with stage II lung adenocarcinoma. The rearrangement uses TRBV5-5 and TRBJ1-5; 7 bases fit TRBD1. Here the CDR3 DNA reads TGTGCCAGCAGCTGGAGGACAGGTTCAGGGGGCAATCAGCCCCAGCATTTT. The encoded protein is CASSWRTGSGGNQPQHF.